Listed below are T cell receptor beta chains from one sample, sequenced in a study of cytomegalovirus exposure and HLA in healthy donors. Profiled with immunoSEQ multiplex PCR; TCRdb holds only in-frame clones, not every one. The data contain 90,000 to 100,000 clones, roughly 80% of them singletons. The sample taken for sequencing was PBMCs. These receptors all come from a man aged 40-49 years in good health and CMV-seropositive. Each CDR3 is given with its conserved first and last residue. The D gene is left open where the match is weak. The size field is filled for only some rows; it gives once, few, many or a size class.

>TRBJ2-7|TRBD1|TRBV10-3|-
CAITPGQGTEQYF
TGTGCCATCACTCCGGGACAGGGTACCGAGCAGTACTTC
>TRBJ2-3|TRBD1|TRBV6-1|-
CASSADRVADTQYF
TGTGCCAGCAGTGCGGACAGGGTAGCAGATACGCAGTATTTT
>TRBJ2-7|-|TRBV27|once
CASSFGPSYEQYF
TGTGCCAGCAGTTTTGGGCCCTCCTACGAGCAGTACTTC
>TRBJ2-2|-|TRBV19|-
CASTRSEFGELFF
TGTGCCAGTACCCGATCTGAGTTCGGGGAGCTGTTTTTT
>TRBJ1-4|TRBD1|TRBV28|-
CASSSGQGEGKLFF
TGTGCCAGCAGCTCGGGACAGGGCGAGGGAAAACTGTTTTTT
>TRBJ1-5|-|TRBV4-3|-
CASSQDTGYNQPQHF
TGCGCCAGCAGCCAAGATACGGGGTACAATCAGCCCCAGCATTTT
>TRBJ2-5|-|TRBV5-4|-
CASTPPGQETQYF
TGTGCCAGCACCCCGCCCGGGCAAGAGACCCAGTACTTC
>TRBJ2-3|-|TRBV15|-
CATSRGSFGQSSTDTQYF
TGTGCCACCAGCAGAGGGAGTTTCGGACAGAGTAGCACAGATACGCAGTATTTT
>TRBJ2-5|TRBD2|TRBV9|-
CASSVSGGIETQYF
TGTGCCAGCAGCGTAAGCGGGGGGATCGAGACCCAGTACTTC
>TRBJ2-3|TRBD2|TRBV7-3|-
CASSLVLAGGEDTQYF
TGTGCCAGCAGCTTAGTCCTAGCGGGGGGCGAAGATACGCAGTATTTT
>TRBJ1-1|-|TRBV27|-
CASSFFSAGRGENTEAFF
TGTGCCAGCAGTTTTTTCTCAGCCGGGCGGGGGGAGAACACTGAAGCTTTCTTT
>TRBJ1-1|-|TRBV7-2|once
CASSFSRASTEAFF
TGTGCCAGCAGCTTCTCCAGGGCTAGCACTGAAGCTTTCTTT
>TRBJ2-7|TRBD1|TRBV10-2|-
CASREHRGNYEQYF
TGCGCCAGCAGGGAGCACAGGGGGAACTACGAGCAGTACTTC
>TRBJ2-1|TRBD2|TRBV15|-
CATSPRTSGPNEQFF
TGTGCCACCAGCCCCCGGACTAGCGGGCCCAATGAGCAGTTCTTC
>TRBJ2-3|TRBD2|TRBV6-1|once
CASSAGLAGRTDTQYF
TGTGCCAGCAGTGCGGGACTAGCGGGGAGAACGGATACGCAGTATTTT
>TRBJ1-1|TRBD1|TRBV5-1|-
CASSTGGGTNTEAFF
TGCGCCAGCAGCACAGGGGGGGGTACGAACACTGAAGCTTTCTTT
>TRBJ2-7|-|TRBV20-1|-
CSARSSLGQYF
TGCAGTGCTAGAAGTTCGCTAGGACAGTACTTC
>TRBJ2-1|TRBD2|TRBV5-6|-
CASSLDGGGQFF
TGTGCCAGCAGCTTGGATGGGGGGGGGCAGTTCTTC
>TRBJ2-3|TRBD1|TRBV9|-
CASSPGTGLSDTQYF
TGTGCCAGCAGCCCAGGGACAGGGTTGTCAGATACGCAGTATTTT
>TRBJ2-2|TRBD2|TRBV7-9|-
CASSTSGRGTGELFF
TGTGCCAGCAGCACTAGCGGAAGGGGCACCGGGGAGCTGTTTTTT